The text below deals with one TCR beta chain. Its antigen is undetermined. Assay: immunoSEQ multiplex PCR; the TCRdb copy retains only in-frame clones and omits some. There are roughly 70,000 clones in the sample; approximately 90% occur only once, and about 2.4% lies in the top ten. These data are taken from a study of T cell responses to AZD1222 COVID-19 vaccine. Study background: Analysis merged second doses at about 4 or about 12 weeks. Regarding the study as a whole: White British people made up most donors, females outnumbered males, and clonal diversity was possibly underestimated. With dominance at 160-218 and 743-854, vaccine-associated CD4 TCRs spanned spike. The peak T cell response came first, and repertoires were sampled only after it.

Per germline, CDR1 SGHRS and CDR2 YFSETQ. The CDR3 sequence is 13 residues long. Trimming pared 2 bases from V and 0 bases from J, leaving 5 bases between. This specimen consisted of peripheral blood, obtained on day 0 of AZD1222 vaccination. The sequence was obtained from an adult in good health. The V gene is TRBV5-1, the J gene TRBJ1-1; no clear D gene. The CDR3 spells CASSLSLNTEAFF. CDR3 nucleotides: TGCGCCAGCAGCTTAAGCCTGAACACTGAAGCTTTCTTT. Looking up the rest from reference TRBV5-1 and TRBJ1-1 gives the full variable domain: KAGVTQTPRYLIKTRGQQVTLSCSPISGHRSVSWYQQTPGQGLQFLFEYFSETQRNKGNFPGRFSGRQFSNSRSEMNVSTLELGDSALYLCASSLSLNTEAFFGQGTRLTVV.